These T cell receptor beta chains were read from a single sample in a study of T-cell memory formation after mild COVID-19. TCRdb reprocessed the 5' RACE reads with MiXCR, giving one entry per CDR3 protein. The table lists more than 110,000 distinct CDR3 sequences, about 23% of them singletons. Sequenced input: PBMCs or a T cell subset sorted from them (not recorded which). Receptor source: an adult woman who had mild COVID-19 (a few samples of this study predate the infection). Cell type and time point are not known. CDR3s include the opening cysteine and the closing phenylalanine or tryptophan. The D gene is left open where the match is weak. Rows may omit the clone size; those that give it use once, few, many or a size class.

cdr3_nt cdr3_aa j_call d_call v_call clone_size
TGCGCCAGCAGCCAAGATATAGGGATCTCCTACGAGCAGTACTTC CASSQDIGISYEQYF TRBJ2-7 NA TRBV4-3 few
TGTGCCAGCAGCTTAGGACACTCCTATGGCTACACCTTC CASSLGHSYGYTF TRBJ1-2 NA TRBV11-2 NA
TGTGCCAGCAGCCCTACTGACAGGGGTCCTTACGAGCAGTACTTC CASSPTDRGPYEQYF TRBJ2-7 TRBD1 TRBV7-9 many
TGTGCCAGCAGTTTTGAGGGACAGATCGTAACTGAAGCTTTCTTT CASSFEGQIVTEAFF TRBJ1-1 TRBD1 TRBV12-3/TRBV12-4 NA
TGTGCCAGCAGTAACGGACAGGGAGTGGATGAAAAACTGTTTTTT CASSNGQGVDEKLFF TRBJ1-4 TRBD1 TRBV27 few
TGTGCCAGCAGCGGGACTAGCGGGACCAGCTCCTACAATGAGCAGTTCTTC CASSGTSGTSSYNEQFF TRBJ2-1 TRBD2 TRBV9 few
TGTGCCAGCAGCTTACTAGCGGATCCCCCGTCCTATGGCTACACCTTC CASSLLADPPSYGYTF TRBJ1-2 NA TRBV7-9 NA
TGCGCCAGCAGCGGACAGGAGGGCCAAGAGAGGGCCCTCCACTTT CASSGQEGQERALHF TRBJ1-6 TRBD1 TRBV4-1 few
TGTGCCAGCAGCCAGGGAGGGGCGCTAGGAAACACCATATATTTT CASSQGGALGNTIYF TRBJ1-3 NA TRBV9 NA
TGCGCCAGCAGCCTTAGCGGGAGAGGGTACAATGAGCAGTTCTTC CASSLSGRGYNEQFF TRBJ2-1 TRBD2 TRBV4-3 NA
TGTGCCAGTAGGCTAGCGGCGAGCTCCTACGAGCAGTACTTC CASRLAASSYEQYF TRBJ2-7 TRBD2 TRBV19 NA
TGCGCCAGCAGCGCCGCCCTCGGGGATGAAAAACTGTTTTTT CASSAALGDEKLFF TRBJ1-4 NA TRBV4-1 NA
TGCAGTGCCTCAGATGGTGGATTGTCACCCTCCTACGAGCAGTACTTC CSASDGGLSPSYEQYF TRBJ2-7 NA TRBV20-1 NA
TGTGCCAGAACAATACAGGGACACCTAATAGCTTCACCCCTCCACTTT CARTIQGHLIASPLHF TRBJ1-6 NA TRBV6-5 NA
TGTGCCAGCAGCTTGGTCGTGGGATACGAGCAGTACTTC CASSLVVGYEQYF TRBJ2-7 NA TRBV5-5 few
TGCAGTGCTAGCTCGGGACAGAGCTACGAGCAGTACTTC CSASSGQSYEQYF TRBJ2-7 TRBD1 TRBV20-1 NA
TGCGCCAGCAGCTTCGGACAGACGAACACTGAAGCTTTCTTT CASSFGQTNTEAFF TRBJ1-1 NA TRBV5-1 few
TGTGCCAGCAGTTTGATTGGGAGCGGGAGCAGTACAGATACGCAGTATTTT CASSLIGSGSSTDTQYF TRBJ2-3 TRBD2 TRBV27 NA
TGTGCCAGCAGCCATGACAGGCCCTACGAGCAGTACTTC CASSHDRPYEQYF TRBJ2-7 NA TRBV5-4 few
TGTGCTAGCAGCCCGGGACAGGGGAAATACAATGAGCAGTTCTTC CASSPGQGKYNEQFF TRBJ2-1 TRBD1 TRBV7-7 NA
TGTGCCAGCAGCAAAGAGTCGGGGCACGGCGGAAACACCATATATTTT CASSKESGHGGNTIYF TRBJ1-3 NA TRBV21-1 NA
TGTGCCAGCAGTTACTTCGCGGGAGGGCCGGTCTACAATGAGCAGTTCTTC CASSYFAGGPVYNEQFF TRBJ2-1 TRBD2 TRBV6-5 NA
TGTGCCACCCGGGACTACAATGAGCAGTTCTTC CATRDYNEQFF TRBJ2-1 NA TRBV12-3/TRBV12-4 NA
TGTGCCAGCAGTGGTGTGACAGGGGGTTGGTACGAGCAGTACTTC CASSGVTGGWYEQYF TRBJ2-7 TRBD1 TRBV6-5 NA
TGTGCCAGCGGGAAGGCACAGGGGCACGAGCAGTACTTC CASGKAQGHEQYF TRBJ2-7 TRBD1 TRBV6-5 few
TGTGCCAGCTACGAGACCACGTTCAATGAGCAGTTCTTC CASYETTFNEQFF TRBJ2-1 NA TRBV2 few
TGTGCCACCAGTAGGGAAGCCGTCTACAATGAGCAGTTCTTC CATSREAVYNEQFF TRBJ2-1 NA TRBV24-1 NA
TGTGCCAGCAGCTCCGAACGTAGGGGTAATGAAAAACTGTTTTTT CASSSERRGNEKLFF TRBJ1-4 NA TRBV13 NA
TGCAGTGCTAGAATAGCGGGGGACCCACAAGAGACCCAGTACTTC CSARIAGDPQETQYF TRBJ2-5 TRBD2 TRBV20-1 few
TGTGCCAGCAGCCGGGGGGCGCGGCTTGTCTATGGCTACACCTTC CASSRGARLVYGYTF TRBJ1-2 NA TRBV13 few
TGTGCCAGCAGTTACTCCCAGTATTACAGCGGGACAGGGGGCCAAATGAACACTGAAGCTTTCTTT CASSYSQYYSGTGGQMNTEAFF TRBJ1-1 TRBD1 TRBV6-5 NA
TGTGCCAGCAGCCAAGACGGACTAGCGACATACAATGAGCAGTTCTTC CASSQDGLATYNEQFF TRBJ2-1 TRBD2 TRBV4-2 NA
TGTGCCACCAGTGACCCGCTTCAAGAGACCCAGTACTTC CATSDPLQETQYF TRBJ2-5 NA TRBV24-1 NA
TGTGCCAGCAGTAATCTGGGTAGCTATGGCTACACCTTC CASSNLGSYGYTF TRBJ1-2 NA TRBV27 few
TGCAGCGTCCTACAGGATTACTACGAGCAGTACTTC CSVLQDYYEQYF TRBJ2-7 NA TRBV29-1 NA
TGTGCCAGCAGTTTATCGGCGGCAGGGCCTCCCTACTATGGCTACACCTTC CASSLSAAGPPYYGYTF TRBJ1-2 NA TRBV27 few
TGTGCCACCAGGGACAGGGCTAGCGATGAGCAGTTCTTC CATRDRASDEQFF TRBJ2-1 TRBD1 TRBV24-1 NA
TGCGCCAGCAGCATCTTGGGCGCCGGGACAGGGGTTGCAGCTTTCTTT CASSILGAGTGVAAFF TRBJ1-1 TRBD1 TRBV5-1 few
TGCAGCGTTAGGGACGGGAACACTGAAGCTTTCTTT CSVRDGNTEAFF TRBJ1-1 NA TRBV29-1 NA
TGTGCCAGCAGTTTACTTAGCCGGTCCATCGATGAGCAGTTCTTC CASSLLSRSIDEQFF TRBJ2-1 NA TRBV28 few
TGCGCCAGCAGCCAAGAGTACGGTATCCCCTACGAGCAGTACTTC CASSQEYGIPYEQYF TRBJ2-7 NA TRBV4-3 NA
TGTGCCACCAGCAGAGGTACCCTAGCGGGAGCTTCCACAGATACGCAGTATTTT CATSRGTLAGASTDTQYF TRBJ2-3 TRBD2 TRBV15 NA
TGCGCCAGCAGCCAATCGGACAGGGACTATGGCTACACCTTC CASSQSDRDYGYTF TRBJ1-2 TRBD1 TRBV4-1 NA
TGCGCCAGCAGCCAAGGCCCGGGACTCAGGAACACTGAAGCTTTCTTT CASSQGPGLRNTEAFF TRBJ1-1 NA TRBV4-1 NA
TGTGCCAGCAGCCCGCGACTAGCGGGTTACAATGAGCAGTTCTTC CASSPRLAGYNEQFF TRBJ2-1 TRBD2 TRBV7-3 few
TGCGCCAGCAGCTTAGGCGGGGTGGAGACCCAGTACTTC CASSLGGVETQYF TRBJ2-5 NA TRBV5-1 few